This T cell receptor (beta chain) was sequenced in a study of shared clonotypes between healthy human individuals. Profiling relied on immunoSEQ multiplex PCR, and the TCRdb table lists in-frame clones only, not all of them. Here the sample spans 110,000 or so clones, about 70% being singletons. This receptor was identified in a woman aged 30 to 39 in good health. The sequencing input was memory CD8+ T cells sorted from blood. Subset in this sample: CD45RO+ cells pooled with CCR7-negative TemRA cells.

CDR3 loop: CASSQGLAGSYEQYF. CDR3 sequence (DNA): TGTGCCAGCAGCCAAGGACTAGCGGGCTCCTACGAGCAGTACTTC. This sequence joins TRBV4-2 and TRBJ2-5; 10 bases fit TRBD2. The DNA end is more similar to TRBJ2-7, so the J call may be wrong. The CDR3 length is 15 residues. Germline V gives CDR1 LGHNA, CDR2 YNFKEQ.